The 5 T cell receptor beta chains below come from one sample, sequenced in a study of low-dose radiotherapy and immunotherapy resistance in tumors. With TRAV- and TRBV-specific primers, first-strand cDNA was made, covering the alpha and beta chains. PCR amplification of the TCRs was performed with Phusion for 20 PCR cycles, and it relied on a constant-region primer together with a V-primer adapter. TCRdb analysed the reads with MiXCR anew, one entry per CDR3 protein. The data contain almost 40,000 distinct CDR3 sequences, 25% to 40% of them singletons. Time point defined: before trial treatment. The sequencing here drew on PBMCs, taken before treatment. These receptor sequences come from a male donor with gallbladder cancer.

This clonotype was counted a few times. The chain combines TRBV5-1 with TRBJ1-3, with a weak D call TRBD1 (6 bases). CDR1 SGHRS and CDR2 YFSETQ come from the germline V gene. CDR3 length: 15 amino acids. Trimming took 1 base from V and 0 from J, leaving 8 bases between them. DNA of the CDR3: TGCGCCAGCAGCTTGCTACAGGGCTCTGGAAACACCATATATTTT. The encoded protein is CASSLLQGSGNTIYF.

In this sample, this clonotype turned up many times. V usage is TRBV3-1 and J usage is TRBJ2-5; 10 bases fit TRBD2. This CDR3 is built from 16 residues. Germline-derived CDR1 and CDR2 are LGHDT and YNNKEL (reference sequence). The V gene end was trimmed by 4 bases and the J gene end by 0 bases; junction bases not matched to a gene: 5. The CDR3 loop reads CASSPLAGEYQETQYF. The CDR3 coding sequence is TGTGCCAGCAGCCCTCTAGCGGGAGAGTACCAAGAGACCCAGTACTTC.

This clonotype was counted ten times or more. The chain has TRBV20-1 and TRBJ2-1; D unresolved. Trimming stripped 3 bases from V and 3 bases from J, with 18 bases between. The CDR3 has 16 residues. From germline, CDR1 is DFQATT and CDR2 SNEGSKA (reference sequence). In nucleotides, the CDR3 is TGCAGTGCTAGTATGGTAGGAAGGCCACTCTACAATGAGCAGTTCTTC. Translation gives CSASMVGRPLYNEQFF.

The chain is built from TRBV6-2 or TRBV6-3 and TRBJ2-7, with TRBD1 identical over 8 bases. Germline assignment: CDR1 MNHEY and CDR2 SVGEGT. The CDR3 length is 14 residues. Trimming removed 6 bases from V and 3 bases from J; junction bases left unmatched: 7. The DNA for the CDR3 is TGTGCCAGCAGACCTCGACAGGGGCACTACGAGCAGTACTTC. This gives the protein CASRPRQGHYEQYF.

Note on this clonotype: A far larger clone lies a single base away; this is likely a read error. CDR3 in amino acids: CASRGTGGFGRQETQFF. The DNA of the CDR3 is TGTGCTTCGCGGGGGACAGGGGGCTTTGGGCGCCAAGAGACCCAGTTCTTC. This rearrangement joins TRBV28 to TRBJ2-1; 12 positions agree with TRBD1. The germline gives CDR1 MDHEN, CDR2 SYDVKM. This CDR3 region has 17 residues. The variable domain in full, completed from reference TRBV28 and TRBJ2-1, reads DVKVTQSSRYLVKRTGEKVFLECVQDMDHENMFWYRQDPGLGLRLIYFSYDVKMKEKGDIPEGYSVSREKKERFSLILESASTNQTSMYLCASRGTGGFGRQETQFFGPGTRLTVL.